This T cell receptor (beta chain) derives from a study of radiation and T cells in renal cell carcinoma. Study-level findings and limits: From baseline, blood top tumor clonotypes peaked at 2 weeks post-radiation. Pretreatment tumor biopsies were lacking, so baseline clonotypes are unknown.

As to this clone: What it binds is unknown.

The V and J ends lost 7 bases and 4 bases respectively, with 18 bases between them. CDR3 length: 14 amino acids. The germline gives CDR1 SGHRS, CDR2 YFSETQ. Data came from immunoSEQ multiplex PCR; TCRdb stores just in-frame clones and leaves some out. The sample comprises about 140,000 clones, 86% of which are singletons, and around a sixth rests with the top ten. Specified time point: blood 4 weeks post-SBRT, at nephrectomy. Sample treatment: 15 Gy SBRT to primary tumor, nephrectomy 4 weeks later. Nephrectomy followed 15 Gy stereotactic body radiation by 4 weeks. Blood was sampled at baseline, 2 weeks and 4 weeks after SBRT.

The sequence derives from a woman aged 50 to 65 with renal cell carcinoma. Sequencing was performed on blood, taken from a patient whose treatment included radiotherapy and nephrectomy. The rearrangement uses TRBV5-1 and TRBJ2-7; weak D call: TRBD2 (6 bases). The CDR3 here is CASGTGTQTYEQYF. As DNA, the CDR3 is TGCGCCAGCGGAACCGGGACTCAGACTTACGAGCAGTACTTC.